The present T cell receptor beta chain was sequenced within a study of CD8 T cells in Susac syndrome. V lost 2 bases to trimming and J lost 0 bases; unmatched junction nucleotides: 5. Germline V gene lookup returns CDR1 KGHSH and CDR2 LQKENI. This CDR3 contains 16 residues. The controls were healthy donors who were matched for age and sex. The CD8+ and CD4+ T cells were isolated magnetically using a negative isolation approach, whereas the TEMRA cells were enriched by FACS. cDNA came from roughly 0.53 to 1 ug RNA primed by random hexamers. TCR beta CDR3 was amplified by immunoSEQ multiplex PCR. This amplification extended across 54 Vbeta and 13 Jbeta segments. TCRdb re-called the immunoSEQ multiplex PCR reads through MiXCR, storing one row per CDR3 protein. The table lists about 25,000 distinct CDR3 sequences, roughly 94% of them singletons.

The sequencing sample was made of CD8+ T cells from PBMCs. The TCR was taken from a human donor in good health. The chain is built from TRBV18 and TRBJ2-3; 7 bases are shared with TRBD1. CDR3 sequence reads: CASSPVRGQSTDTQYF. The CDR3 DNA is TGTGCCAGCTCACCAGTTCGGGGACAGAGCACAGATACGCAGTATTTT.